The next 16 T cell receptor beta chains were all read from a single sample in a study of blood T cell repertoires in COVID-19 (dated by TCRdb to 2018 to 2021). Receptor libraries were prepared by the immunoSEQ multiplex PCR assay. In TCRdb, the immuneACCESS table is reduced to in-frame sequences with V and J assigned. These tables do not hold every clone; where another copy was compared, an unresolved V gene accounts for under half, and the others remain unexplained. Counted in this sample were about 140,000 clones; 80% to 90% of them appeared once. The biggest ten clones account for 9.5% to 12% of the sample. Specimen: peripheral blood. The receptors stem from a woman of 80 years or more with acute or convalescent COVID-19.

V gene TRBV9 combines with J gene TRBJ2-3; TRBD2 aligns across 10 bases. This CDR3 region has 15 residues. With 0 bases clipped from V and 6 bases from J, the junction kept 4 bases outside the gene matches. The V gene's germline CDR1 is SGDLS and CDR2 YYNGEE. In DNA form, the CDR3 reads TGTGCCAGCAGCGTAGGAAGTAGCGGGGGGGATACGCAGTATTTT. Translated: CASSVGSSGGDTQYF.

This chain links TRBV6-6 with TRBJ1-6; D is uncertain. V dropped 6 bases and J dropped 8 bases, with 8 bases sitting between them. Looked up from germline, CDR1 is MNHNY and CDR2 is SVGAGI (reference sequence). CDR3 length: 12 residues. The CDR3 region is CASRTTDSPLHF. CDR3 DNA: TGTGCCAGCAGGACTACTGATTCACCCCTCCACTTT.

The chain is built from TRBV6-5 and TRBJ2-7, with D possibly being TRBD1 (7 bases). CDR1 is MNHEY and CDR2 is SVGAGI in the germline V gene. Trimming removed 5 bases at V and 6 bases at J, with 14 bases between. This CDR3 spans 13 amino acids. CDR3 sequence: CASSRQGGFEQYF. The CDR3 region has the DNA TGTGCCAGCAGTCGTCAGGGGGGCTTCGAGCAGTACTTC.

The CDR3: CASSVRPGQASNEKLFF. CDR3 DNA sequence: TGCGCCAGCAGCGTTCGACCGGGACAGGCTTCTAATGAAAAACTGTTTTTT. The V gene is TRBV5-1, the J gene TRBJ1-4; 8 bases are a match to TRBD1. Germline V lookup: CDR1 SGHRS, CDR2 YFSETQ. The CDR3 has 17 residues. V was pared by 4 bases and J by 3 bases, with 11 bases of the junction left unmatched.

The genes are TRBV6-5 and TRBJ1-2, with TRBD1 matching 10 bases. J lost 4 bases, V lost 6 bases, and 2 bases had no gene match. Looked up from germline, CDR1 is MNHEY and CDR2 is SVGAGI. The CDR3 runs 13 residues. The CDR3 is CASSRQGAYGYTF. The CDR3, as DNA: TGTGCCAGCAGCCGACAGGGGGCCTATGGCTACACCTTC.

The CDR3 is CASRGTALLTDTQYF. The CDR3 DNA reads as TGTGCCAGCAGAGGGACAGCTCTGCTTACAGATACGCAGTATTTT. The chain employs TRBV14 and TRBJ2-3, with 7 nucleotides matching TRBD1. This CDR3 has 15 residues. Germline CDR1 and CDR2: SGHDN and FVKESK. The junction had 9 bases not matched to a gene; V was cut back by 6 bases and J by 3 bases. Supplemented by reference TRBV14 and TRBJ2-3, the full variable domain reads EAGVTQFPSHSVIEKGQTVTLRCDPISGHDNLYWYRRVMGKEIKFLLHFVKESKQDESGMPNNRFLAERTGGTYSTLKVQPAELEDSGVYFCASRGTALLTDTQYFGPGTRLTVL.

The chain's CDR3 is CSGARASGGVSTGELFF. Written as DNA, the CDR3 is TGCAGCGGGGCGCGCGCTAGCGGGGGGGTGAGCACCGGGGAGCTGTTTTTT. V usage is TRBV29-1 and J usage is TRBJ2-2; 12 bases agree with TRBD2. There are 17 residues in the CDR3. CDR1 is SQVTM, CDR2 ANQGSEA, per germline. Trimming cost V 7 bases and J 4 bases; bases outside gene matches: 13.

The chain joins TRBV9 to TRBJ1-2; 9 nucleotides agree with TRBD1. The CDR3 has 14 amino acids. CDR1 SGDLS and CDR2 YYNGEE come from the germline V gene. V lost 2 bases to trimming and J lost 2 bases; unmatched junction nucleotides: 1. The chain's CDR3 is CASSVGTGNYGYTF. The CDR3 DNA follows: TGTGCCAGCAGCGTGGGGACAGGGAACTATGGCTACACCTTC.

The gene calls are TRBV7-9 and TRBJ1-4; 8 nucleotides match TRBD1. The CDR3 runs to 14 residues. Trimming cost V 4 bases and J 7 bases; bases outside gene matches: 5. Germline assignment: CDR1 SEHNR and CDR2 FQNEAQ (reference sequence). The CDR3 protein is CASSSRQGLEKLFF. CDR3 nucleotide sequence: TGTGCCAGCAGCTCTCGACAGGGGCTTGAAAAACTGTTTTTT.

The chain is built from TRBV10-1 and TRBJ1-3; TRBD1 agrees at 10 bases. The V and J ends lost 2 bases and 0 bases, in that order; junction bases with no gene match: 7. Germline values: CDR1 WNHNN, CDR2 SYGVQD (reference sequence). The CDR3 is 18 residues long. Here the CDR3 DNA reads TGCGCCAGCAGTGAGAGGACAGGGGGGGAACCCTCTGGAAACACCATATATTTT. As protein: CASSERTGGEPSGNTIYF.

This chain joins TRBV6-5 and TRBJ1-1, with 10 bases aligning to TRBD1. Germline V CDR1 and CDR2: MNHEY, SVGAGI. The CDR3 contains 15 residues. J was trimmed by 5 bases and V by 4 bases; bases with no gene match: 7. The CDR3 nucleotides read TGTGCCAGCAGTTTAGGACAGGGGGTGGGGACTGAAGCTTTCTTT. Translation: CASSLGQGVGTEAFF.

This clone was seen only a few times. The J gene is TRBJ1-1, the V gene TRBV9, with a possible D match to TRBD1 (6 bases). The CDR3 contains 14 residues. Trimming took 4 bases from V and 1 from J, leaving 11 bases between them. The germline V gene encodes CDR1 SGDLS and CDR2 YYNGEE. Here the CDR3 DNA reads TGTGCCAGCAGCCCCCAGACAGGGAACACTGAAGCTTTCTTT. Residues: CASSPQTGNTEAFF.

This chain joins TRBV7-2 and TRBJ2-5; 13 bases agree with TRBD2. The germline gives CDR1 SGHTA, CDR2 FQGNSA. V gave up 5 bases and J gave up 1 base; unmatched junction bases: 1. The CDR3 contains 15 residues. The CDR3 reads CASSRTSGGQETQYF. The CDR3 DNA sequence: TGTGCCAGCAGCCGGACTAGCGGGGGCCAAGAGACCCAGTACTTC.

This rearrangement joins TRBV29-1 to TRBJ1-2; 11 nucleotides align to TRBD1. This CDR3 is 13 amino acids long. Trimming at V came to 7 bases and at J to 8 bases, leaving 9 bases not matched to a gene. Germline V gene lookup returns CDR1 SQVTM and CDR2 ANQGSEA. CDR3 amino acids: CSAVGQGAWGYTF. The CDR3 nucleotides are TGCAGCGCTGTAGGACAGGGGGCGTGGGGCTACACCTTC.

V and J are TRBV3-1 (or the pseudogene TRBV3-2) and TRBJ2-3; 8 bases fit TRBD2. The CDR3 runs 16 residues. Trimming took 4 bases from V and 0 from J; bases not matched to a gene: 6. Germline V lookup: CDR1 LGHDT, CDR2 YNNKEL (reference sequence). The CDR3 here is CASSPWAGGSTDTQYF. For the CDR3, the DNA is TGTGCCAGCAGCCCGTGGGCGGGGGGTAGCACAGATACGCAGTATTTT.

This clone occurred a few times. V gene TRBV2 combines with J gene TRBJ2-1; 11 bases are a match to TRBD2. Germline V gene data show CDR1 as SNHLY and CDR2 as FYNNEI. With V trimmed by 2 bases and J by 7 bases, 10 bases remained unmatched. This CDR3 contains 17 residues. CDR3 DNA sequence: TGTGCCAGCAGTGAACTAGCGGGGGGCCATCTTTTTAATGAGCAGTTCTTC. Translated: CASSELAGGHLFNEQFF.